Each of the 21 T cell receptor beta chains below was sequenced from the same sample in a study of CD8 T cells in Susac syndrome. Reverse transcription of about 0.45 to 1 ug RNA was performed with random hexamers. MiXCR was run by TCRdb on the immunoSEQ multiplex PCR reads, yielding one entry per CDR3 protein. The sample shows roughly 110,000 distinct CDR3 sequences, less than 95% of them seen only once. The sample consisted of CD8+ T cells from PBMCs. The receptors shown here come from a human donor with Susac syndrome.

This clonotype appeared once. The rearrangement joins TRBV5-6 to TRBJ2-7; 8 bases are shared with TRBD2. In germline, CDR1 is SGHDT, CDR2 YYEEEE. Losses at the gene ends were 4 bases for V and 9 bases for J; bases not matched to a gene: 6. The CDR3 extends over 12 amino acids. CDR3 loop: CASSLSGEGQYF. CDR3 nucleotides: TGTGCCAGCAGCCTTAGCGGGGAGGGGCAGTACTTC.

The V gene is TRBV7-3, the J gene TRBJ2-7; possibly TRBD1 for D (6 bases). The CDR3 extends over 13 amino acids. The V gene lost 4 bases and the J gene lost 6 bases, with 13 bases spanning the gap. In germline, CDR1 is SGHTA, CDR2 FQGTGA. The CDR3 is CASSSLQGGEQYF. The CDR3 nucleotides are TGTGCCAGCAGCTCCTTACAGGGCGGCGAGCAGTACTTC.

The rearrangement joins TRBV9 to TRBJ1-6; D uncertain. The germline V gene has CDR1 SGDLS and CDR2 YYNGEE. The length of the CDR3 is 16 residues. V shed 4 bases and J shed 0 bases, with 11 bases lying between them. The CDR3 spells CASSQPLGSYNSPLHF. The DNA of the CDR3 is TGTGCCAGCAGCCAGCCCTTGGGCTCCTATAATTCACCCCTCCACTTT.

The chain recombines TRBV14 with TRBJ2-7; 7 positions match TRBD1. Trimming removed 3 bases from V and 5 bases from J; junction bases left unmatched: 4. CDR3 size: 13 residues. Looked up from germline, CDR1 is SGHDN and CDR2 is FVKESK. The CDR3 sequence: CASSQGQGDEQYF. CDR3 in DNA: TGTGCCAGCAGCCAGGGTCAGGGGGACGAGCAGTACTTC. The full variable domain, with the rest looked up from reference TRBV14 and TRBJ2-7, is EAGVTQFPSHSVIEKGQTVTLRCDPISGHDNLYWYRRVMGKEIKFLLHFVKESKQDESGMPNNRFLAERTGGTYSTLKVQPAELEDSGVYFCASSQGQGDEQYFGPGTRLTVT.

This chain links TRBV20-1 with TRBJ2-5; D possibly uses TRBD1 or TRBD2 (5 bases each). V was cut by 3 bases and J by 5 bases, with 16 bases left in between. The CDR3 contains 14 residues. Germline V lookup: CDR1 DFQATT, CDR2 SNEGSKA (reference sequence). The CDR3 bases are TGCAGTGCTAGTACACCCCGGGGCAGGGAGACCCAGTACTTC. Its translation: CSASTPRGRETQYF.

V is TRBV20-1 and J is TRBJ2-7; D is undetermined. The V end lost 1 base, the J end lost 7 bases, and 5 bases lay between the germline ends. Germline assignment: CDR1 DFQATT and CDR2 SNEGSKA (reference sequence). The CDR3 has 10 amino acids. The CDR3 nucleotides are TGCAGTGCTAGAGTGGGTGAGCAGTACTTC. Its translation is CSARVGEQYF.

The chain carries TRBV4-3 and TRBJ1-4, with D perhaps TRBD1 (6 bases). The germline CDR1 and CDR2 sequences are LGHNA and YSLEER. Between the trimmed V and J ends, which lost 4 bases and 0 bases, there was a span of 18 bases. The CDR3 spans 18 residues. CDR3 sequence (DNA): TGCGCCAGCAGCCCTACATTGCAGGGGATTGCAACTAATGAAAAACTGTTTTTT. It codes for CASSPTLQGIATNEKLFF.

This clonotype has just one count. The V and J genes are TRBV2 and TRBJ1-5; TRBD1 is a possible D gene (6 bases). V gave up 8 bases and J gave up 3 bases, with 14 bases separating them. The CDR3 totals 14 residues. Germline V gene sequence: CDR1 SNHLY, CDR2 FYNNEI. The CDR3 loop reads CASSEGGINQPQHF. The CDR3 DNA is TGTGCCAGCTCCGAGGGGGGGATCAATCAGCCCCAGCATTTT.

J is TRBJ1-5 and V is TRBV19; unclear D gene. The CDR3 contains 12 residues. The germline V gene has CDR1 LNHDA and CDR2 SQIVND (reference sequence). Trimming stripped 8 bases from V and 4 bases from J, with 9 bases between. The CDR3: CASLQGNQPQHF. The CDR3 DNA reads TGTGCCAGTCTTCAAGGTAATCAGCCCCAGCATTTT.

The chain has TRBV20-1 and TRBJ2-5; possibly TRBD2 for D (6 bases). Deletions cut 2 bases from V and 1 base from J, with 8 bases between. Germline V gene data show CDR1 as DFQATT and CDR2 as SNEGSKA (reference sequence). The CDR3 is 13 residues long. CDR3 bases: TGCAGTGCTAGATGGCGGGGCCAAGAGACCCAGTACTTC. Protein product: CSARWRGQETQYF.

The rearrangement links TRBV7-2 to TRBJ2-7, with D unresolved. The CDR3 is 13 residues long. Germline V CDR1 and CDR2: SGHTA, FQGNSA. The germline V and J ends were trimmed by 6 bases and 4 bases, with 13 bases remaining between them. The CDR3 coding sequence is TGTGCCAGCAGTGCGACACCCTCTTACGAGCAGTACTTC. Translated: CASSATPSYEQYF.

The chain is built from TRBV5-1 and TRBJ2-7; 9 bases are shared with TRBD2. The V and J ends lost 3 bases and 3 bases, in that order; junction bases with no gene match: 4. The CDR3 is 14 residues long. Germline V lookup: CDR1 SGHRS, CDR2 YFSETQ. The CDR3 region is CASSSGLANYEQYF. Written as DNA, the CDR3 is TGCGCCAGCAGCTCGGGACTAGCAAACTACGAGCAGTACTTC.

The chain couples TRBV5-4 to TRBJ2-7; TRBD2 matches at 11 bases. In germline, CDR1 is SGHNT, CDR2 YYREEE (reference sequence). There are 14 residues in the CDR3. J gave up 3 bases and V 3 bases, and 2 bases lay outside the gene matches. CDR3 DNA: TGTGCCAGCAGCTCTAGCGGGGGGAACTACGAGCAGTACTTC. This gives the protein CASSSSGGNYEQYF.

This clonotype has just one count. This chain uses TRBV29-1 with TRBJ2-7; D uncertain. The length of the CDR3 is 13 residues. The germline gives CDR1 SQVTM, CDR2 ANQGSEA. V dropped 3 bases and J dropped 2 bases, with 11 bases sitting between them. CDR3 coding DNA: TGCAGCGTTGAGGAAGGAACTCCCTACGAGCAGTACTTC. This codes for CSVEEGTPYEQYF.

The chain joins TRBV27 to TRBJ1-2; no definite D call. Germline V gene data show CDR1 as MNHEY and CDR2 as SMNVEV (reference sequence). CDR3 length: 15 amino acids. V lost 6 bases and J lost 0, with 14 bases in between. Here the CDR3 reads CASSVGRNPNYGYTF. CDR3 in DNA: TGTGCCAGCAGCGTAGGACGGAACCCTAACTATGGCTACACCTTC.

This chain uses TRBV9 with TRBJ2-1; weak D call: TRBD2 (5 bases). The CDR3 is 15 residues long. The germline gives CDR1 SGDLS, CDR2 YYNGEE. V was cut by 3 bases and J by 7 bases, with 17 bases left in between. The CDR3 reads CASSATGLRGNEQFF. The CDR3 nucleotides read TGTGCCAGCAGCGCCACCGGGCTTAGAGGGAATGAGCAGTTCTTC.

Only one count was recorded for this clonotype. The chain recombines TRBV9 with TRBJ2-3; 8 positions match TRBD1. The CDR3 extends over 15 amino acids. Trimming removed 2 bases from V and 2 bases from J; junction bases left unmatched: 4. Germline CDR1 SGDLS, CDR2 YYNGEE. In DNA, the CDR3 is TGTGCCAGCAGCGTTCAGGGGGCGAACACAGATACGCAGTATTTT. This sequence encodes CASSVQGANTDTQYF.

The gene calls are TRBV18 and TRBJ2-3, with no clear D. Germline V gene sequence: CDR1 KGHSH, CDR2 LQKENI. V gave up 6 bases and J gave up 2 bases, with 12 bases separating them. This CDR3 spans 14 amino acids. In DNA form, the CDR3 reads TGTGCCAGCTCCCCGCCTGAGGCCACAGATACGCAGTATTTT. Protein product: CASSPPEATDTQYF.

The rearrangement joins TRBV13 to TRBJ1-2; D is unclear. The CDR3 has 12 amino acids. Trimming took 8 bases from V and 2 from J, leaving 9 bases between them. Germline CDR1 and CDR2: PRHDT and FYEKMQ (reference sequence). This CDR3 reads CASGQLNYGYTF. The CDR3 bases are TGTGCCAGCGGCCAGCTAAACTATGGCTACACCTTC. The full variable domain, completed using reference TRBV13 and TRBJ1-2, is AAGVIQSPRHLIKEKRETATLKCYPIPRHDTVYWYQQGPGQDPQFLISFYEKMQSDKGSIPDRFSAQQFSDYHSELNMSSLELGDSALYFCASGQLNYGYTFGSGTRLTVV.

The chain combines TRBV9 with TRBJ2-7; D is perhaps TRBD1 (5 bases). The CDR3 runs 13 residues. Trimming took off 4 bases at V and 3 bases at J, with 11 bases between the two ends. Germline CDR1 and CDR2: SGDLS and YYNGEE. The CDR3 sequence is CASSPRTGYEQYF. CDR3 nucleotides: TGTGCCAGCAGCCCCCGTACAGGCTACGAGCAGTACTTC.

The CDR3 here is CASSGSLAGPYTEAFF. The CDR3, as DNA: TGTGCCAGCAGCGGCAGCCTGGCAGGGCCGTACACTGAAGCTTTCTTT. This chain links TRBV9 with TRBJ1-1; weak D call: TRBD1 (5 bases). CDR3 size: 16 residues. Germline V gene data show CDR1 as SGDLS and CDR2 as YYNGEE. V lost 3 bases and J 3 bases, leaving 18 bases between the germline ends.